This T cell receptor (beta chain) was captured in a study of PD-1 blockade in classical Hodgkin lymphoma. Broader study findings: Exclusion was the outcome for patients who began nivolumab under 1 year after ASCT. Baseline diversity resembling that of newly diagnosed patients was seen in complete responders.

Profiling relied on immunoSEQ multiplex PCR, and the TCRdb table lists in-frame clones only, not all of them. The sample includes some 14,000 clones, 75% to 85% of them seen just once. Comment on this clone: Antigen specificity is unknown.

Per the germline V gene, CDR1 is SGDLS and CDR2 is YYNGEE. CDR3 length: 14 amino acids. Trimming stripped 3 bases from V and 4 bases from J, with 13 bases between. Every patient was affected by relapse after autologous stem cell transplantation, while exposure to brentuximab vedotin was not uniform. This chain uses TRBV9 with TRBJ1-2; weak D call: TRBD1 (5 bases). This clonotype originated in a human donor with classical Hodgkin lymphoma. Sequencing was performed on peripheral blood mononuclear cells (PBMCs), taken before the second cycle of nivolumab. The CDR3 DNA reads as TGTGCCAGCAGCGGCCGACAGACCCTCTATGGCTACACCTTC. This encodes CASSGRQTLYGYTF.